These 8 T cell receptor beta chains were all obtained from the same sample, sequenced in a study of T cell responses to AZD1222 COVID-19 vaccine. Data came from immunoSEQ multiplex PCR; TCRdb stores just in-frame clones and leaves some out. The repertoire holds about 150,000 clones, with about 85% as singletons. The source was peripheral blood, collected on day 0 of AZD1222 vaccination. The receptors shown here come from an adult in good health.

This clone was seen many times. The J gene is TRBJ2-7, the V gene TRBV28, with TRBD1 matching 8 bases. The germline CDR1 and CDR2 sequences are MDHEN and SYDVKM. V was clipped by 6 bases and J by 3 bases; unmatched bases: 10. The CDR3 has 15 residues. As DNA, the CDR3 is TGTGCCAGCAGCCCGGACAGGGATATCGGCTACGAGCAGTACTTC. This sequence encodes CASSPDRDIGYEQYF.

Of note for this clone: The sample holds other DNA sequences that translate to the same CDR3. The CDR3 sequence is CASSGAGYEQYF. For the CDR3, the DNA is TGTGCCAGCAGTGGAGCCGGGTACGAGCAGTACTTC. V usage is TRBV6-2 or TRBV6-3 and J usage is TRBJ2-7; no clear D gene. Germline CDR1 is MNHEY and CDR2 is SVGEGT. This CDR3 region has 12 residues. Trimming pared 5 bases from V and 4 bases from J, leaving 9 bases between.

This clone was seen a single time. In nucleotides, the CDR3 is TGTGCCAGCAGCCAAGGGTTGGGGAATCAGCCCCAGCATTTT. Residues: CASSQGLGNQPQHF. The genes are TRBV3-1 (or the pseudogene TRBV3-2) and TRBJ1-5; D is undetermined. The CDR3 totals 14 residues. Germline CDR1 reads LGHDT; CDR2 reads YNNKEL (reference sequence). Deletions cut 1 base from V and 4 bases from J, with 8 bases between.

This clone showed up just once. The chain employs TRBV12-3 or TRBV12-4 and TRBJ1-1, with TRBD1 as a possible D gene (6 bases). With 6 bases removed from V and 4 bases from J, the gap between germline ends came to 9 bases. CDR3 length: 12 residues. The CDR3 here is CASRPRGTEAFF. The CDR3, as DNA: TGTGCCAGCAGACCCAGGGGCACTGAAGCTTTCTTT.

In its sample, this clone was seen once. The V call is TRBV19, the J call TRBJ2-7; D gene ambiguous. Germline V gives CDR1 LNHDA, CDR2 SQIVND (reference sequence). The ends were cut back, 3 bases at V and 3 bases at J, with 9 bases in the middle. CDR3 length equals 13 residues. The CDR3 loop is CASSIATFYEQYF. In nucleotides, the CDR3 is TGTGCCAGTAGTATCGCAACATTCTACGAGCAGTACTTC.

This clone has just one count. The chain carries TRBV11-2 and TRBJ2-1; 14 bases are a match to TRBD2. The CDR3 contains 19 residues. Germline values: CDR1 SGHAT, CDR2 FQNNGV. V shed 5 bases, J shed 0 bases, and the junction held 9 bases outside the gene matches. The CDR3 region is CASSPRTSGGPSSYNEQFF. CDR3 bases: TGTGCCAGCAGCCCCCGGACTAGCGGGGGGCCGAGCTCCTACAATGAGCAGTTCTTC.

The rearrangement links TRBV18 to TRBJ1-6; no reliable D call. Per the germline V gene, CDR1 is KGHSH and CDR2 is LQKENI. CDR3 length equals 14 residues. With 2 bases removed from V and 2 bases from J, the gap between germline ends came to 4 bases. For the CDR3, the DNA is TGTGCCAGCTCACCAACAGCCTATAATTCACCCCTCCACTTT. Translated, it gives CASSPTAYNSPLHF.

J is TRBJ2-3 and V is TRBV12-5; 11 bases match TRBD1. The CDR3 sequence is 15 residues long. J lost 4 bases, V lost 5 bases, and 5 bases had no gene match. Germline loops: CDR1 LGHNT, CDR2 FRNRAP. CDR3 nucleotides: TGTGCTAGTGGTGTAGGACAGGGGGCCTCAGATACGCAGTATTTT. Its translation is CASGVGQGASDTQYF. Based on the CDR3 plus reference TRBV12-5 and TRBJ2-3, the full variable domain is DARVTQTPRHKVTEMGQEVTMRCQPILGHNTVFWYRQTMMQGLELLAYFRNRAPLDDSGMPKDRFSAEMPDATLATLKIQPSEPRDSAVYFCASGVGQGASDTQYFGPGTRLTVL.